This is a list of T cell receptor beta chains from one sample in a study of T cells in narcolepsy. The assay was immunoSEQ multiplex PCR, and TCRdb's table has in-frame clones only and misses some. The repertoire holds some 35,000 clones, with 82% as singletons. The sample comprised CD45RA- memory CD4+ T cells from PBMCs. These receptors all come from a human donor with narcolepsy. Each CDR3 is given with its conserved first and last residue. The D gene is left open where the match is weak. Not every row has a clone size; where given, it reads once, few, many or a size class.

cdr3_nt: TGTGCCAGCCTTACTCTATGGAGGTTAGGCGGGAATGGCTACACCTTC
cdr3_aa: CASLTLWRLGGNGYTF
j_call: TRBJ1-2
v_call: TRBV28
clone_size: once
d_call: .

cdr3_nt: TGCGCCAGCAGCCAGTCTTTGACAGCCGGCTACTCTGCAGATACGCAGTATTTT
cdr3_aa: CASSQSLTAGYSADTQYF
j_call: TRBJ2-3
v_call: TRBV4-3
clone_size: .
d_call: .

cdr3_nt: TGTGCCAGCAGCTTGAGGGGGCCAACAGATACGCAGTATTTT
cdr3_aa: CASSLRGPTDTQYF
j_call: TRBJ2-3
v_call: TRBV5-8
clone_size: .
d_call: TRBD1

cdr3_nt: TGTGCCAGCAGCCAACTGACGGGGGGGCGCACAGATACGCAGTATTTT
cdr3_aa: CASSQLTGGRTDTQYF
j_call: TRBJ2-3
v_call: TRBV14
clone_size: .
d_call: TRBD2

cdr3_nt: TGCGCCAGCAGCTTAGGAAGCGGGAGCTACGAGCAGTACTTC
cdr3_aa: CASSLGSGSYEQYF
j_call: TRBJ2-7
v_call: TRBV5-1
clone_size: .
d_call: TRBD2

cdr3_nt: TGTGCCAGCAGCTCAATTGGGGTAGGACCCTACGAGCAGTACTTC
cdr3_aa: CASSSIGVGPYEQYF
j_call: TRBJ2-7
v_call: TRBV11-2
clone_size: .
d_call: .

cdr3_nt: TGTGCCAGCAGCTTCCAGGAAGGTCGGATAGATACGCAGTATTTT
cdr3_aa: CASSFQEGRIDTQYF
j_call: TRBJ2-3
v_call: TRBV7-2
clone_size: .
d_call: .

cdr3_nt: TGTGCCAGCAGTTTACTGACAGGGGGAAGACAGCCCCAGCATTTT
cdr3_aa: CASSLLTGGRQPQHF
j_call: TRBJ1-5
v_call: TRBV28
clone_size: once
d_call: TRBD1

cdr3_nt: TGTGCCATCGGAGGGGGAAACACCATATATTTT
cdr3_aa: CAIGGGNTIYF
j_call: TRBJ1-3
v_call: TRBV10-3
clone_size: .
d_call: .

cdr3_nt: TGCGCCAGCAGCCCATACACCCCTAGGGAGCAGTTCTTC
cdr3_aa: CASSPYTPREQFF
j_call: TRBJ2-1
v_call: TRBV5-1
clone_size: .
d_call: .

cdr3_nt: TGTGCCAGCAGCTCCATCCCAGGGGTTGGAGATACGCAGTATTTT
cdr3_aa: CASSSIPGVGDTQYF
j_call: TRBJ2-3
v_call: TRBV7-8
clone_size: .
d_call: .

cdr3_nt: TGTGCCAGCAGCAGTAGCGGGGGGGGTTACAATGAGCAGTTCTTC
cdr3_aa: CASSSSGGGYNEQFF
j_call: TRBJ2-1
v_call: TRBV11-2
clone_size: .
d_call: TRBD2

cdr3_nt: TGTGCAAGTCGCTGGCACTATAATCTCTTCCATGAGCAGTTCTTC
cdr3_aa: CASRWHYNLFHEQFF
j_call: TRBJ2-1
v_call: TRBV12-2
clone_size: .
d_call: .

cdr3_nt: TGTGCCAGCAGCTCGCAGGGGGCTGGGGCCAACGTCCTGACTTTC
cdr3_aa: CASSSQGAGANVLTF
j_call: TRBJ2-6
v_call: TRBV11-2
clone_size: .
d_call: TRBD1

cdr3_nt: TGTGCCAGCGGAAGGGAACAGAACACTGAAGCTTTCTTT
cdr3_aa: CASGREQNTEAFF
j_call: TRBJ1-1
v_call: TRBV21-1
clone_size: .
d_call: .

cdr3_nt: TGTGCCAGCACGCTCCCACCGGGACAGGGGAAAGAGCAGTACTTC
cdr3_aa: CASTLPPGQGKEQYF
j_call: TRBJ2-7
v_call: TRBV6-1
clone_size: once
d_call: TRBD1

cdr3_nt: TGTGCCAGCAGTGTAGGGGGGGCCTCAGATACGCAGTATTTT
cdr3_aa: CASSVGGASDTQYF
j_call: TRBJ2-3
v_call: TRBV6-4
clone_size: few
d_call: .

cdr3_nt: TGTGCCATCAGTGAGTCGGCGTCTACCAAAGAGACCCAGTACTTC
cdr3_aa: CAISESASTKETQYF
j_call: TRBJ2-5
v_call: TRBV10-3
clone_size: .
d_call: .

cdr3_nt: TGCGCCAGCAGCTTGACCCCTTACGGTTCCTCTGGAAACACCATATATTTT
cdr3_aa: CASSLTPYGSSGNTIYF
j_call: TRBJ1-3
v_call: TRBV5-1
clone_size: .
d_call: .

cdr3_nt: TGTGCCTGGAGTGGACTAGCGGGATATGTGACAAATGAGCAGTTCTTC
cdr3_aa: CAWSGLAGYVTNEQFF
j_call: TRBJ2-1
v_call: TRBV30
clone_size: .
d_call: TRBD2

cdr3_nt: TGCGCCAGCAGAAACCCCGGGACAGTTAATGAAAAACTGTTTTTT
cdr3_aa: CASRNPGTVNEKLFF
j_call: TRBJ1-4
v_call: TRBV4-1
clone_size: .
d_call: TRBD1

cdr3_nt: TGTGCCAGCAGCGCAACAGGGCTCGAGCAGTACTTC
cdr3_aa: CASSATGLEQYF
j_call: TRBJ2-7
v_call: TRBV5-4
clone_size: .
d_call: .

cdr3_nt: TGTGCCAGCAGCTCAGTAGCGGCCTCCTACAATGAGCAGTTCTTC
cdr3_aa: CASSSVAASYNEQFF
j_call: TRBJ2-1
v_call: TRBV11-1
clone_size: .
d_call: .

cdr3_nt: TGTGCCAGCAGCTTAGAACTAGCGGGAGGGGCCAATGAGCAGTTCTTC
cdr3_aa: CASSLELAGGANEQFF
j_call: TRBJ2-1
v_call: TRBV13
clone_size: .
d_call: TRBD2

cdr3_nt: TGTGCCAGCAGTTACTCAGGGTATGATGGGCAGTACTTC
cdr3_aa: CASSYSGYDGQYF
j_call: TRBJ2-7
v_call: TRBV6-5
clone_size: .
d_call: .

cdr3_nt: TGTGCCAGCCGTGAGGGGGGGATGGAGTTCTTC
cdr3_aa: CASREGGMEFF
j_call: TRBJ2-1
v_call: TRBV2
clone_size: .
d_call: .

cdr3_nt: TGTGCCAGCGCTGACCCTAACTATGGCTACACCTTC
cdr3_aa: CASADPNYGYTF
j_call: TRBJ1-2
v_call: TRBV27
clone_size: .
d_call: .

cdr3_nt: TGTGCCAGCAGCCTAGACCGGGACACCCTCTATGGCTACACCTTC
cdr3_aa: CASSLDRDTLYGYTF
j_call: TRBJ1-2
v_call: TRBV7-2
clone_size: .
d_call: .

cdr3_nt: TGCGCCAGCAGCTTGGCCATCGCGCAGATCCCCACAGATACGCAGTATTTT
cdr3_aa: CASSLAIAQIPTDTQYF
j_call: TRBJ2-3
v_call: TRBV5-1
clone_size: .
d_call: .

cdr3_nt: TGCGCCAGCAGTGACTCAGGAGGGCACAATCAGCCCCAGCATTTT
cdr3_aa: CASSDSGGHNQPQHF
j_call: TRBJ1-5
v_call: TRBV10-2
clone_size: .
d_call: .

cdr3_nt: TGCGCCAGCAGCTCTCAGCTGATAAACACTGAAGCTTTCTTT
cdr3_aa: CASSSQLINTEAFF
j_call: TRBJ1-1
v_call: TRBV4-3
clone_size: .
d_call: .